The rows below give T cell receptor beta chains drawn from one sample of a study of T cells after yellow fever vaccination. TCRdb called the 5' RACE reads again in MiXCR, with one record for every CDR3 protein. Altogether under 500,000 distinct CDR3 sequences are present, approximately 19% being singletons, with the ten largest covering 18%. Sequencing was performed on PBMCs, taken before the yellow fever booster vaccination. The origin of the receptors is a young man who received the YFV17D yellow fever vaccine. The CDR3 runs from the conserved cysteine through the conserved F or W. Each record gives: clone size, D gene, J gene, V gene, CDR3 DNA, CDR3 protein. D genes are given only for firm matches. Part of the rows lack a size; the others show once, few, many or a class for expanded clones.

clone size: .
D gene: .
J gene: TRBJ2-2
V gene: TRBV4-3
CDR3 DNA: TGCGCCAGCAGCCAAGATTTAAGGGGGACCGGGGAGCTGTTTTTT
CDR3 protein: CASSQDLRGTGELFF

clone size: many
D gene: .
J gene: TRBJ2-3
V gene: TRBV7-2
CDR3 DNA: TGTGCCAGCAGGGGGCAATCAGATACGCAGTATTTT
CDR3 protein: CASRGQSDTQYF

clone size: .
D gene: TRBD1
J gene: TRBJ1-5
V gene: TRBV20-1
CDR3 DNA: TGCAGTGCTAGGCTGGGACAGGGCCGTCCCCGGATAGATCAGCCCCAGCATTTT
CDR3 protein: CSARLGQGRPRIDQPQHF

clone size: .
D gene: .
J gene: TRBJ1-2
V gene: TRBV5-1
CDR3 DNA: TGCGCCAGCAGCTTGGGACTTGGCTTGAACTATGGCTACACCTTC
CDR3 protein: CASSLGLGLNYGYTF

clone size: .
D gene: .
J gene: TRBJ1-6
V gene: TRBV7-2
CDR3 DNA: TGTGCCAGCAGCTTTTCCGGACAGACGAATTCACCCCTCCACTTT
CDR3 protein: CASSFSGQTNSPLHF

clone size: .
D gene: .
J gene: TRBJ1-2
V gene: TRBV12-3/TRBV12-4
CDR3 DNA: TGTGCCAGCAGTCCCGATTTTAACTATGGCTACACCTTC
CDR3 protein: CASSPDFNYGYTF

clone size: .
D gene: .
J gene: TRBJ1-4
V gene: TRBV9
CDR3 DNA: TGTGCCAGCAGCCTGTCTGGGAGTGGTGAAAAACTGTTTTTT
CDR3 protein: CASSLSGSGEKLFF

clone size: .
D gene: .
J gene: TRBJ1-6
V gene: TRBV4-3
CDR3 DNA: TGCGCCAGCAGCCAAGCGGGGGCAATATTGGGCGGTTCACCCCTCCACTTT
CDR3 protein: CASSQAGAILGGSPLHF

clone size: many
D gene: TRBD1
J gene: TRBJ2-7
V gene: TRBV14
CDR3 DNA: TGTGCCAGCAGCCCGGGGACAGGGGGCATCTACGAGCAGTACTTC
CDR3 protein: CASSPGTGGIYEQYF

clone size: few
D gene: .
J gene: TRBJ2-3
V gene: TRBV20-1
CDR3 DNA: TGCAGTGCTAGTTGGGCTAGCAGGGCCACAGATACGCAGTATTTT
CDR3 protein: CSASWASRATDTQYF

clone size: .
D gene: .
J gene: TRBJ2-3
V gene: TRBV7-7
CDR3 DNA: TGTGCTAGCAGCTTAGGCGGGGAGAGCACAGATACGCAGTATTTT
CDR3 protein: CASSLGGESTDTQYF

clone size: few
D gene: .
J gene: TRBJ2-3
V gene: TRBV18
CDR3 DNA: TGTGCCAGCTCACCCGCCGCAGATACGCAGTATTTT
CDR3 protein: CASSPAADTQYF

clone size: once
D gene: TRBD2
J gene: TRBJ2-3
V gene: TRBV4-1
CDR3 DNA: TGCGCCAGCAGCCAAGACGGGACTAGCGGGCCCACAGATACGCAGTATTTT
CDR3 protein: CASSQDGTSGPTDTQYF

clone size: .
D gene: .
J gene: TRBJ1-6
V gene: TRBV5-1
CDR3 DNA: TGCGCCAGCAGCTTGTCCCCTACGGCCGATTCACCCCTCCACTTT
CDR3 protein: CASSLSPTADSPLHF

clone size: .
D gene: .
J gene: TRBJ1-2
V gene: TRBV6-5
CDR3 DNA: TGTGCCAGCGGTCGGGGGTATGGCTACACCTTC
CDR3 protein: CASGRGYGYTF

clone size: few
D gene: .
J gene: TRBJ1-3
V gene: TRBV7-8
CDR3 DNA: TGTGCCAGCAGCCTCATACTAGGGACCGGGACGGTAAATTTT
CDR3 protein: CASSLILGTGTVNF

clone size: .
D gene: TRBD2
J gene: TRBJ2-3
V gene: TRBV3-1
CDR3 DNA: TGTGCCAGCAGTCGGCCGGGGGGGTCCACAGATACGCAGTATTTT
CDR3 protein: CASSRPGGSTDTQYF

clone size: .
D gene: TRBD1
J gene: TRBJ1-6
V gene: TRBV9
CDR3 DNA: TGTGCCAGCAGCGTAGCTGGGACAGTTAAGGCACCCCTCCACTTT
CDR3 protein: CASSVAGTVKAPLHF

clone size: .
D gene: TRBD1
J gene: TRBJ2-3
V gene: TRBV6-5
CDR3 DNA: TGTGCCAGCAGTTATCTCGGGACAGGTACCCTCGGTAGCACAGATACGCAGTATTTT
CDR3 protein: CASSYLGTGTLGSTDTQYF

clone size: .
D gene: .
J gene: TRBJ1-1
V gene: TRBV7-2
CDR3 DNA: TGTGCCAGCAGCTTAGTTTCGGTGATGAACACTGAAGCTTTCTTT
CDR3 protein: CASSLVSVMNTEAFF

clone size: few
D gene: .
J gene: TRBJ1-1
V gene: TRBV29-1
CDR3 DNA: TGCAGCGCCCAGACAGGGAACACTGAAGCTTTCTTT
CDR3 protein: CSAQTGNTEAFF

clone size: many
D gene: .
J gene: TRBJ1-2
V gene: TRBV30
CDR3 DNA: TGTGCCTGGACCCCGGCCGGGTATGGCTACACCTTC
CDR3 protein: CAWTPAGYGYTF

clone size: few
D gene: TRBD1
J gene: TRBJ1-5
V gene: TRBV6-5
CDR3 DNA: TGTGCCAGCAGCCAGGGGGTGGATCAGCCCCAGCATTTT
CDR3 protein: CASSQGVDQPQHF

clone size: few
D gene: TRBD2
J gene: TRBJ2-2
V gene: TRBV7-2
CDR3 DNA: TGTGCCTCCCGGCCCGGGGGGGGCAACACCGGGGAGCTGTTTTTT
CDR3 protein: CASRPGGGNTGELFF

clone size: .
D gene: .
J gene: TRBJ2-6
V gene: TRBV10-3
CDR3 DNA: TGTGCCATCAGACAACAGACTTCTGGGGCCAACGTCCTGACTTTC
CDR3 protein: CAIRQQTSGANVLTF

clone size: .
D gene: .
J gene: TRBJ2-5
V gene: TRBV18
CDR3 DNA: TGTGCCAGCTCAGAAAGGGGCTACGCAGCAGAGACCCAGTACTTC
CDR3 protein: CASSERGYAAETQYF

clone size: many
D gene: TRBD1
J gene: TRBJ2-7
V gene: TRBV6-5
CDR3 DNA: TGTGCCAGCAGTCGTGGGACAGGCCCCTACGAGCAGTACTTC
CDR3 protein: CASSRGTGPYEQYF

clone size: few
D gene: TRBD2
J gene: TRBJ2-1
V gene: TRBV5-1
CDR3 DNA: TGCGCCAGCAGCCCACTAGCGGTCCTCTACAATGAGCAGTTCTTC
CDR3 protein: CASSPLAVLYNEQFF

clone size: .
D gene: TRBD1
J gene: TRBJ2-1
V gene: TRBV5-1
CDR3 DNA: TGCGCCAGCAGCTTGGAGAGACAGGGTAAGGATGAGCAGTTCTTC
CDR3 protein: CASSLERQGKDEQFF

clone size: .
D gene: .
J gene: TRBJ1-2
V gene: TRBV24-1
CDR3 DNA: TGTGCCACCAGTGACCCCCCTCATGGCTACACCTTC
CDR3 protein: CATSDPPHGYTF

clone size: .
D gene: TRBD2
J gene: TRBJ2-1
V gene: TRBV11-3
CDR3 DNA: TGTGCCAGCAGCCGACGGACTAGCGGGGGGCTGGATGAGCAGTTCTTC
CDR3 protein: CASSRRTSGGLDEQFF

clone size: .
D gene: .
J gene: TRBJ2-5
V gene: TRBV12-5
CDR3 DNA: TGTGCTAGTGGTCCCAATTCCGGCGGGTTGGAGACCCAGTACTTC
CDR3 protein: CASGPNSGGLETQYF

clone size: .
D gene: .
J gene: TRBJ2-2
V gene: TRBV12-3/TRBV12-4
CDR3 DNA: TGTGCCAGCAGTTTATACAGGCCCACCGGGGAGCTGTTTTTT
CDR3 protein: CASSLYRPTGELFF

clone size: .
D gene: TRBD2
J gene: TRBJ2-5
V gene: TRBV12-3/TRBV12-4
CDR3 DNA: TGTGCCAGCAGTCCTAGCGGGGGGGGTCAAGAGACCCAGTACTTC
CDR3 protein: CASSPSGGGQETQYF

clone size: .
D gene: .
J gene: TRBJ2-1
V gene: TRBV5-5
CDR3 DNA: TGTGCCAGCAGCTTGATCCCGAATGAGCAGTTCTTC
CDR3 protein: CASSLIPNEQFF

clone size: .
D gene: .
J gene: TRBJ1-4
V gene: TRBV4-3
CDR3 DNA: TGCGCCAGCAGCCAAGAGCGCCAGGGTAATCCACTGTTTTTT
CDR3 protein: CASSQERQGNPLFF

clone size: .
D gene: .
J gene: TRBJ2-1
V gene: TRBV25-1
CDR3 DNA: TGTGCCAGCAGTGAACAGGCCAGTTCCAATGAGCAGTTCTTC
CDR3 protein: CASSEQASSNEQFF

clone size: .
D gene: TRBD2
J gene: TRBJ2-1
V gene: TRBV29-1
CDR3 DNA: TGCAGCGTTGGTTTTGCGGGGGGGACGGGTGAGCAGTTCTTC
CDR3 protein: CSVGFAGGTGEQFF

clone size: many
D gene: .
J gene: TRBJ1-1
V gene: TRBV29-1
CDR3 DNA: TGCAGCGTCCGGACCCTGATGAACACTGAAGCTTTCTTT
CDR3 protein: CSVRTLMNTEAFF

clone size: few
D gene: TRBD2
J gene: TRBJ2-3
V gene: TRBV4-1
CDR3 DNA: TGCGCCAGCAGCCAAGGGTGGGCTAGCGGGGCGAGCACAGATACGCAGTATTTT
CDR3 protein: CASSQGWASGASTDTQYF

clone size: few
D gene: .
J gene: TRBJ1-2
V gene: TRBV3-1
CDR3 DNA: TGTGCCAGCAGCCAAGACGGGGGAAGGGATGGCTACACCTTC
CDR3 protein: CASSQDGGRDGYTF

clone size: .
D gene: .
J gene: TRBJ1-1
V gene: TRBV4-1
CDR3 DNA: TGCGCCAGCAGCCAAGGACATACGAACACTGAAGCTTTCTTT
CDR3 protein: CASSQGHTNTEAFF

clone size: once
D gene: .
J gene: TRBJ1-1
V gene: TRBV12-3/TRBV12-4
CDR3 DNA: TGTGCCAGCAGTCCCTCCCAACCCGGACGGGGTGAAGCTTTCTTT
CDR3 protein: CASSPSQPGRGEAFF